The T cell receptor (beta chain) described here comes from a study of T cells after yellow fever vaccination. This clonotype has a count of ten or more. The CDR3 totals 15 residues. Trimming took 2 bases from V and 5 from J; bases not matched to a gene: 6. CDR1 and CDR2 from the germline V gene are LGHNA and YNFKEQ. TCRdb called the 5' RACE reads again in MiXCR, with one record for every CDR3 protein. The data contain around 68,000 distinct CDR3 sequences, around 7.9% of them singletons. The rearrangement joins TRBV4-2 to TRBJ1-1; TRBD1 aligns across 9 bases. The sequence derives from a young man who received the YFV17D yellow fever vaccine. This specimen was CD8+ T cells sorted from PBMCs, taken roughly 10 days after the first yellow fever vaccination. CDR3 region: CASSQNVGQGTEAFF. CDR3 nucleotide sequence: TGTGCCAGCAGCCAAAATGTAGGACAGGGGACTGAAGCTTTCTTT.